A selection of T cell receptor beta chains follows, all from one sample in a study of shared clonotypes between healthy human individuals. Profiled with immunoSEQ multiplex PCR; TCRdb holds only in-frame clones, not every one. In the table there are around 1 million clones, roughly 72% of which are singletons. Sequenced material: memory CD4+ T cells sorted from blood. The receptors originated from a man aged 18-30 years in good health. Each CDR3 is given with its conserved first and last residue. D genes are given only for firm matches. Part of the rows lack a size; the others show once, few, many or a class for expanded clones.

>TRBD1|TRBJ1-5|TRBV18|NA
CASSPQTGAAGQPQHF
TGTGCCAGCTCACCACAGACAGGGGCAGCGGGTCAGCCCCAGCATTTT
>NA|TRBJ2-7|TRBV29-1|many
CSVVRGGEQYF
TGCAGCGTTGTCAGGGGGGGCGAGCAGTACTTC
>NA|TRBJ2-2|TRBV6-5|once
CASSGSVGELFF
TGTGCCAGCAGTGGATCGGTCGGGGAGCTGTTTTTT
>NA|TRBJ2-1|TRBV10-3|once
CAISDLYNEQFF
TGTGCCATCAGTGATCTGTACAATGAGCAGTTCTTC
>NA|TRBJ1-2|TRBV11-2|few
CASSQGRSYGYTF
TGTGCCAGCAGCCAGGGTCGGAGCTATGGCTACACCTTC
>TRBD2|TRBJ2-3|TRBV7-2|NA
CASSLGLAGRTDTQYF
TGTGCCAGCAGCTTAGGACTAGCGGGTCGCACAGATACGCAGTATTTT
>NA|TRBJ2-7|TRBV10-3|NA
CATRTSSYEQYF
TGTGCCACCCGGACATCCTCCTACGAGCAGTACTTC
>NA|TRBJ2-7|TRBV2|NA
CASRNGGPGLHEQYF
TGTGCCAGCAGGAATGGGGGGCCAGGGCTCCACGAGCAGTACTTC
>NA|TRBJ2-7|TRBV5-4|NA
CASSAGGLYEQYF
TGTGCCAGCAGCGCGGGCGGCCTCTACGAGCAGTACTTC
>NA|TRBJ2-4|TRBV9|NA
CASSLRDNKNIQYF
TGTGCCAGCAGCCTCCGGGATAACAAAAACATTCAGTACTTC
>NA|TRBJ2-7|TRBV10-3|NA
CAISESGGRGNEQYF
TGTGCCATCAGTGAGTCGGGGGGTAGAGGCAACGAGCAGTACTTC
>NA|TRBJ1-4|TRBV30|once
CAWTGGAGEKLFF
TGTGCCTGGACTGGAGGGGCCGGGGAAAAACTGTTTTTT
>NA|TRBJ2-5|TRBV5-1|many
CASSREMGQETQYF
TGCGCCAGCAGCAGGGAAATGGGACAAGAGACCCAGTACTTC
>NA|TRBJ2-7|TRBV4-3|few
CASSQDRASPSYEQYF
TGCGCCAGCAGCCAAGATCGGGCTAGCCCCTCCTACGAGCAGTACTTC
>NA|TRBJ1-1|TRBV28|NA
CASSLRTEAFF
TGTGCCAGCAGTTTAAGAACTGAAGCTTTCTTT
>TRBD2|TRBJ2-3|TRBV4-3|NA
CASSQDGGLAGADTQYF
TGCGCCAGCAGCCAAGACGGGGGACTAGCGGGAGCAGATACGCAGTATTTT
>NA|TRBJ2-7|TRBV28|NA
CASSSQSLGTFSYEQYF
TGTGCCAGCAGTAGCCAATCTTTAGGGACATTTTCCTACGAGCAGTACTTC
>TRBD2|TRBJ2-5|TRBV5-1|NA
CASSSPPAGKGETQYF
TGCGCCAGCAGCTCTCCCCCAGCGGGGAAGGGAGAGACCCAGTACTTC
>NA|TRBJ2-7|TRBV4-1|NA
CASSQDWAGAKYEQYF
TGCGCCAGCAGCCAAGATTGGGCGGGGGCGAAGTACGAGCAGTACTTC
>TRBD1|TRBJ1-1|TRBV6-6|once
CASSSDRVTEAFF
TGTGCCAGCAGCTCCGACAGGGTCACTGAAGCTTTCTTT